This note documents a single TCR beta chain sequence. Data came from immunoSEQ multiplex PCR; TCRdb stores just in-frame clones and leaves some out. The sample lists tens of thousands of clones, about 92% seen once, with around 2.2% in the top ten. The data stem from a study of T cell responses to AZD1222 COVID-19 vaccine. Trimming shortened V by 4 bases and J by 9 bases, and 20 bases separated the two germline ends. Germline CDR1 and CDR2: SGHRS and YFSETQ. This CDR3 region has 15 residues. The source of this sequence is an adult in good health. The input for sequencing was peripheral blood, taken on day 0 of AZD1222 vaccination. The chain couples TRBV5-1 to TRBJ2-1, with a possible D match to TRBD2 (7 bases). CDR3 loop: CASSQGSSGNSEQFF. CDR3 bases: TGCGCCAGCAGCCAGGGGTCGAGCGGGAATAGTGAGCAGTTCTTC.